These 13 T cell receptor beta chains were sequenced from one sample in a study of T cell responses to AZD1222 COVID-19 vaccine (dated by TCRdb to about 2021). The method behind the library was the immunoSEQ multiplex PCR assay. TCRdb's version of the immuneACCESS table is confined to in-frame rearrangements and falls short of the full clone set. An unresolved V gene accounts for under half of the shortfall where checked; the remainder is of unknown origin. The sample has 80,000 to 130,000 clones on record, 85% to 90% of them singletons. The ten largest clonotypes hold roughly 17% of the sample. According to the study, the label for this sample's time point signals: baseline before first vaccination. The source material was peripheral blood, sampled on day 0 of AZD1222 vaccination. These receptors all come from an adult in good health.

The J gene is TRBJ1-2, the V gene TRBV28; D is possibly TRBD1 (6 bases). The CDR3 length is 15 residues. V was cut by 6 bases and J by 4 bases, with 18 bases left in between. Germline V gene sequence: CDR1 MDHEN, CDR2 SYDVKM. As DNA, the CDR3 is TGTGCCAGCAGCTTACCACAGGGCTGGGGCTATGGCTACACCTTC. Residues: CASSLPQGWGYGYTF.

This chain uses TRBV7-3 with TRBJ2-2; D call uncertain. This CDR3 has 15 amino acids. V was pared by 1 base and J by 5 bases, with 11 bases between. Germline V lookup: CDR1 SGHTA, CDR2 FQGTGA. CDR3 bases: TGTGCCAGCAGCTTAAACAGTATTTTAACCGGGGAGCTGTTTTTT. It is translated as CASSLNSILTGELFF.

The chain carries TRBV5-1 and TRBJ2-2; D is unresolved. The germline gives CDR1 SGHRS, CDR2 YFSETQ. The CDR3 runs 13 residues. With 4 bases removed from V and 2 bases from J, the gap between germline ends came to 6 bases. CDR3 residues: CASSEGNTGELFF. CDR3 DNA sequence: TGCGCCAGCAGCGAAGGTAACACCGGGGAGCTGTTTTTT. Using reference TRBV5-1 and TRBJ2-2 for the parts outside the CDR3, the full variable domain is KAGVTQTPRYLIKTRGQQVTLSCSPISGHRSVSWYQQTPGQGLQFLFEYFSETQRNKGNFPGRFSGRQFSNSRSEMNVSTLELGDSALYLCASSEGNTGELFFGEGSRLTVL.

The chain couples TRBV24-1 to TRBJ2-1, with TRBD1 matching over 8 bases. CDR1 and CDR2 from the germline V gene are KGHDR and SFDVKD. Trimming cost V 4 bases and J 4 bases; bases outside gene matches: 5. CDR3 size: 15 residues. For the CDR3, the DNA is TGTGCCACCAGTGAGCCGGGACAGGAGTACAATGAGCAGTTCTTC. Translated: CATSEPGQEYNEQFF.

To note about this clone: The identical CDR3 is also encoded by other nucleotide sequences in the sample. The chain uses TRBV7-2 and TRBJ1-5; D is unclear. Germline assignment: CDR1 SGHTA and CDR2 FQGNSA. Trimming pared 5 bases from V and 6 bases from J, leaving 8 bases between. The CDR3 length is 12 residues. The DNA of the CDR3 is TGTGCCAGCAGCCCCCGGGGTCAGCCCCAGCATTTT. It is translated as CASSPRGQPQHF.

The chain links TRBV24-1 to TRBJ2-3; no clear D. The CDR3 runs to 13 residues. Trimming shortened V by 7 bases and J by 2 bases, and 9 bases separated the two germline ends. Germline CDR1 KGHDR, CDR2 SFDVKD. This CDR3 reads CATRGPSTDTQYF. CDR3 coding DNA: TGTGCCACCAGGGGTCCCTCCACAGATACGCAGTATTTT.

The chain recombines TRBV6-5 with TRBJ1-2; D not certain. This CDR3 comprises 13 residues. V was cut by 6 bases and J by 5 bases, with 13 bases left in between. Germline CDR1 and CDR2: MNHEY and SVGAGI. The CDR3 DNA is TGTGCCAGCAGCCTTGAACGGGAATATGGCTACACCTTC. Protein: CASSLEREYGYTF.

The chain employs TRBV12-3 or TRBV12-4 and TRBJ2-1, with D tentatively TRBD2 (6 bases). Trimming took off 6 bases at V and 9 bases at J, with 9 bases between the two ends. The CDR3 has 11 residues. The CDR3, as DNA: TGTGCCAGCAGGGGACTCGGTGAGCAGTTCTTC. Translated, it gives CASRGLGEQFF.

The chain uses TRBV2 and TRBJ1-2, with TRBD1 as a possible D gene (5 bases). Trimming stripped 2 bases from V and 4 bases from J, with 14 bases between. The CDR3 contains 15 residues. Looked up from germline, CDR1 is SNHLY and CDR2 is FYNNEI. As DNA, the CDR3 is TGTGCCAGCAGTGAACGAGGCGACGGGGGCTATGGCTACACCTTC. Encoded protein: CASSERGDGGYGYTF.

The chain links TRBV19 to TRBJ2-2; D is perhaps TRBD2 (7 bases). Trimming removed 5 bases at V and 3 bases at J, with 13 bases between. Germline CDR1 and CDR2: LNHDA and SQIVND (reference sequence). The CDR3 spans 15 residues. The CDR3 sequence: CASSWEGEYTGELFF. The CDR3 nucleotides are TGTGCCAGTAGTTGGGAGGGGGAGTACACCGGGGAGCTGTTTTTT.

CDR3 amino acids: CASSLTTSSGNTIYF. CDR3 coding DNA: TGTGCCAGCAGCTTGACGACAAGCTCTGGAAACACCATATATTTT. The rearrangement joins TRBV5-4 to TRBJ1-3; D is undetermined. Germline CDR1 reads SGHNT; CDR2 reads YYREEE (reference sequence). The length of the CDR3 is 15 residues. The V and J ends lost 1 base and 0 bases respectively, with 8 bases between them.

The rearrangement joins TRBV5-1 to TRBJ1-4, with D possibly TRBD1 on 5 matching bases. Germline-derived CDR1 and CDR2 are SGHRS and YFSETQ. V dropped 3 bases and J dropped 7 bases, with 16 bases sitting between them. This CDR3 has 15 amino acids. CDR3 sequence reads: CASSSQGVLREKLFF. DNA for the CDR3: TGCGCCAGCAGCTCGCAAGGGGTACTGCGTGAAAAACTGTTTTTT.

The chain joins TRBV10-1 to TRBJ1-1; 7 bases align to TRBD1. Trimming removed 5 bases from V and 6 bases from J; junction bases left unmatched: 12. This CDR3 is built from 15 residues. Germline CDR1 and CDR2: WNHNN and SYGVQD (reference sequence). The CDR3 bases are TGCGCCAGCAGTCTGTCCGGGACAGTCGCCTCTGAAGCTTTCTTT. Encoded protein: CASSLSGTVASEAFF.